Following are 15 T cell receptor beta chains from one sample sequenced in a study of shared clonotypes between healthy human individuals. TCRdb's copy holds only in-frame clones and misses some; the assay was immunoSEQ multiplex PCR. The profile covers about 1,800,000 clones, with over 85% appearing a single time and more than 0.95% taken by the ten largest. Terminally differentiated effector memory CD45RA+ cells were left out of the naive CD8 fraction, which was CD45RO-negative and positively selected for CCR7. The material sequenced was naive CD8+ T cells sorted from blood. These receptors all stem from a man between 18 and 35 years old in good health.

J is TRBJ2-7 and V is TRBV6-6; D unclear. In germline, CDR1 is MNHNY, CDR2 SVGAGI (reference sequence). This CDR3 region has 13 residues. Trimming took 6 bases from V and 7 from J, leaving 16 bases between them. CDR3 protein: CASSFGPDGEQYF. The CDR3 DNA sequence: TGTGCCAGCAGCTTCGGACCGGATGGGGAGCAGTACTTC.

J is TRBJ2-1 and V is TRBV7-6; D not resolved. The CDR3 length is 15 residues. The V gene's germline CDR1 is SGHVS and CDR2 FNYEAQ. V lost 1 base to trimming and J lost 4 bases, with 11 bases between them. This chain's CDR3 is CASSLEVAAYNEQFF. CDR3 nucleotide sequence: TGTGCCAGCAGCTTAGAGGTAGCTGCTTACAATGAGCAGTTCTTC.

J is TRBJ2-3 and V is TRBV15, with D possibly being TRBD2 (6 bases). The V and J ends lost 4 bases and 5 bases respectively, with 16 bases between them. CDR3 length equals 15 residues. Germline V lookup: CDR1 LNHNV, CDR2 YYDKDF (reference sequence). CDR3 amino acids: CATSILPGGEDTQYF. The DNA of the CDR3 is TGTGCCACCAGCATCCTGCCCGGAGGGGAAGATACGCAGTATTTT.

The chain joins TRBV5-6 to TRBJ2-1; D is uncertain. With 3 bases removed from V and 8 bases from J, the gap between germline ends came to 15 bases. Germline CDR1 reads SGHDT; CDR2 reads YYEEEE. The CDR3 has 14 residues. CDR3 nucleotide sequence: TGTGCCAGCAGCTACAAGTCGATAAGCGATGAGCAGTTCTTC. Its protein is CASSYKSISDEQFF. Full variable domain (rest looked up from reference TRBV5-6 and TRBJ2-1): DAGVTQSPTHLIKTRGQQVTLRCSPKSGHDTVSWYQQALGQGPQFIFQYYEEEERQRGNFPDRFSGHQFPNYSSELNVNALLLGDSALYLCASSYKSISDEQFFGPGTRLTVL.

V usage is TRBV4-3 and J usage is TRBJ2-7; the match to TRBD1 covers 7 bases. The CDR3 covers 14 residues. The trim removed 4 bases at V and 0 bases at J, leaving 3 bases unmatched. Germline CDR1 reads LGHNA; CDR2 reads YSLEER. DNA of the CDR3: TGCGCCAGCAGCCTCGACAGGGTCTCCTACGAGCAGTACTTC. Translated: CASSLDRVSYEQYF.

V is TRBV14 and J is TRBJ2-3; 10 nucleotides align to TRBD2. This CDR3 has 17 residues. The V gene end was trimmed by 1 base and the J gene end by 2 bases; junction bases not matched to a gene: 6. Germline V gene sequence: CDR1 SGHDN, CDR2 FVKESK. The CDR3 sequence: CASSQGQAGGFTDTQYF. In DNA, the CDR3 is TGTGCCAGCAGCCAAGGGCAAGCGGGGGGGTTCACAGATACGCAGTATTTT.

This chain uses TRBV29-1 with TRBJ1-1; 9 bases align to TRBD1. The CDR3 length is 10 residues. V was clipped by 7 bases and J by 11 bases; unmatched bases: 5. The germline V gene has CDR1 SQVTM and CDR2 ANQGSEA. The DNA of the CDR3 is TGCAGCGGGTACGGGACAGGGGCTTTCTTT. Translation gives CSGYGTGAFF. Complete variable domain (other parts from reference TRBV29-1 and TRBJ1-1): SAVISQKPSRDICQRGTSLTIQCQVDSQVTMMFWYRQQPGQSLTLIATANQGSEATYESGFVIDKFPISRPNLTFSTLTVSNMSPEDSSIYLCSGYGTGAFFGQGTRLTVV.

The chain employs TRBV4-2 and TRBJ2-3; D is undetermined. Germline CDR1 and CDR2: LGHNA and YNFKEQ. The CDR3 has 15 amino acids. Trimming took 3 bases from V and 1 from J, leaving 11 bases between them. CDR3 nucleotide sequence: TGTGCCAGCAGCCATGAGTACGAGGGCACAGATACGCAGTATTTT. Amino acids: CASSHEYEGTDTQYF.

CDR3 DNA sequence: TGTGCCAGCAGCCCCTATGACAGGGCCTCCTACGAGCAGTACTTC. As protein: CASSPYDRASYEQYF. This chain connects TRBV9 to TRBJ2-7, with TRBD1 matching over 7 bases. The germline gives CDR1 SGDLS, CDR2 YYNGEE. V lost 4 bases to trimming and J lost 0 bases; unmatched junction nucleotides: 7. The CDR3 runs 15 residues.

The CDR3 here is CASSDYGTTRFNEQFF. CDR3 nucleotide sequence: TGTGCCAGCAGCGACTATGGGACTACCCGTTTCAATGAGCAGTTCTTC. This chain connects TRBV7-3 to TRBJ2-1; 7 bases align to TRBD2. V lost 5 bases to trimming and J lost 6 bases; unmatched junction nucleotides: 13. The germline V gene encodes CDR1 SGHTA and CDR2 FQGTGA. CDR3 size: 16 residues.

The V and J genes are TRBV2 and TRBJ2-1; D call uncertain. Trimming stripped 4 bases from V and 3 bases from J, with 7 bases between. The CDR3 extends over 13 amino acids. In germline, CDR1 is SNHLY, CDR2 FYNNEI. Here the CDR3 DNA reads TGTGCCAGCAGTGGGACCCTCTACAATGAGCAGTTCTTC. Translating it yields CASSGTLYNEQFF.

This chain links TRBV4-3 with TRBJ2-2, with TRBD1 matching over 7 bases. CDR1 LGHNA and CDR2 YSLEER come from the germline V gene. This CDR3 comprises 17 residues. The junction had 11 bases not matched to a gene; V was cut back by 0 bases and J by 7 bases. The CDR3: CASSQDVEVGGNGELFF. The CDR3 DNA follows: TGCGCCAGCAGCCAAGACGTGGAGGTAGGGGGCAACGGGGAGCTGTTTTTT.

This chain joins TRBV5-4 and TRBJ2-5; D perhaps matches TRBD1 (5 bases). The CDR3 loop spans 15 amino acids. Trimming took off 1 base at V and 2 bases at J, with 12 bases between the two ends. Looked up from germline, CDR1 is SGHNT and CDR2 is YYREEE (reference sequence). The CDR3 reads CASSLFTGVQETQYF. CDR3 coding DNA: TGTGCCAGCAGCTTGTTCACAGGAGTTCAAGAGACCCAGTACTTC.

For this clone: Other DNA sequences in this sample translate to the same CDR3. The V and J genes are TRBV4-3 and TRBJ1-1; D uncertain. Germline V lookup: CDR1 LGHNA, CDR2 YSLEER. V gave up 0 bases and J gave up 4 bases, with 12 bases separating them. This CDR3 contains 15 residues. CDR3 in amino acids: CASSQDREGSTEAFF. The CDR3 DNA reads TGCGCCAGCAGCCAAGATCGGGAAGGATCCACTGAAGCTTTCTTT.

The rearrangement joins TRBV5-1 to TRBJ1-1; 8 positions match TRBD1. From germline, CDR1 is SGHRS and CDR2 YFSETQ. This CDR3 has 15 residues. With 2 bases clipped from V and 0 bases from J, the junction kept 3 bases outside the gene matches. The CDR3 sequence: CASSLMTGVNTEAFF. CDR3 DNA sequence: TGCGCCAGCAGCTTAATGACAGGGGTGAACACTGAAGCTTTCTTT. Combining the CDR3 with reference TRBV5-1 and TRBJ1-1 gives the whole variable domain KAGVTQTPRYLIKTRGQQVTLSCSPISGHRSVSWYQQTPGQGLQFLFEYFSETQRNKGNFPGRFSGRQFSNSRSEMNVSTLELGDSALYLCASSLMTGVNTEAFFGQGTRLTVV.